Below, one T cell receptor beta chain is given with its context. Original processing notes: Counts of nucleated cells, estimated from reference gene primer amplification, were obtained. Assay: immunoSEQ multiplex PCR; the TCRdb copy retains only in-frame clones and omits some. V and J calls and clone size are those listed in that table; D and trimming were worked out from the DNA. The sample has a few hundred thousand clones, around 91% seen once. The sample comes from a study of blood T cell repertoires in COVID-19. For the study at large: T cells, B-cell-depleted T cells, or PBMCs supplied cDNA or gDNA.

Enrolment of Seattle patients took place during active infection, and they were followed longitudinally. The CDR3 spans 15 residues. Germline V gives CDR1 SGDLS, CDR2 YYNGEE. Trimming removed 4 bases from V and 1 base from J; junction bases left unmatched: 6. The sequencing sample was made of peripheral blood. This sequence was found in a woman aged 55 to 70 with COVID-19, enrolled during active disease. V gene TRBV9 combines with J gene TRBJ1-1, with 8 bases that match TRBD1. CDR3 nucleotides: TGTGCCAGCAGCCACGGACAGGGAAGGAACACTGAAGCTTTCTTT. Residues: CASSHGQGRNTEAFF.